This entry lists 20 T cell receptor beta chains sequenced from one sample in a study of blood T cell repertoires in COVID-19. Repertoires were generated with immunoSEQ multiplex PCR, while TCRdb's copy carries only in-frame clones and drops some. The sample has tens of thousands of clones; about 86% are singletons. The sequencing input was peripheral blood. All receptors come from an older man with acute or convalescent COVID-19.

J is TRBJ1-4 and V is TRBV5-8; D perhaps matches TRBD1 (5 bases). The CDR3 sequence is 17 residues long. V dropped 0 bases and J dropped 0 bases, with 12 bases sitting between them. Germline V CDR1 and CDR2: SGHTS, YDEGEE. The CDR3 here is CASSLAGTGATNEKLFF. The CDR3 region has the DNA TGTGCCAGCAGCTTGGCCGGTACAGGAGCAACTAATGAAAAACTGTTTTTT.

This clone was counted between two and nine times. This chain uses TRBV27 with TRBJ1-6, with unresolved D. Trimming removed 1 base from V and 10 bases from J, with 17 bases in between. The germline gives CDR1 MNHEY, CDR2 SMNVEV (reference sequence). The CDR3 sequence is 16 residues long. The DNA for the CDR3 is TGTGCCAGCAGTTTATTCGAGAGTTCGGGAGGGTCACCCCTCCACTTT. Amino acids: CASSLFESSGGSPLHF.

The chain links TRBV5-1 to TRBJ1-2, with 10 nucleotides matching TRBD1. Germline CDR1 is SGHRS and CDR2 is YFSETQ. This CDR3 spans 13 amino acids. Unmatched junction bases numbered 5, after V lost 4 bases and J lost 8 bases. The CDR3 loop is CASSLGQGSGYTF. Written as DNA, the CDR3 is TGCGCCAGCAGCCTGGGACAGGGGAGCGGCTACACCTTC.

The chain joins TRBV29-1 to TRBJ2-3; D might be TRBD1 (6 bases). The CDR3 runs 12 residues. Between the trimmed V and J ends, which lost 4 bases and 6 bases, there was a span of 11 bases. Germline CDR1 and CDR2: SQVTM and ANQGSEA. DNA for the CDR3: TGCAGCGTTGCCGTTACAGGGGATACGCAGTATTTT. Amino acid sequence: CSVAVTGDTQYF.

Details on this clone: One junction end does not reproduce the germline sequence, and a read error may be involved. The chain uses TRBV4-1 and TRBJ2-7, with unresolved D. CDR1 and CDR2 (germline): MGHRA, YSYEKL. CDR3 length: 8 amino acids. Here the CDR3 DNA reads TGCGCCAGCAGCCACCGGGACTTC. Translated, it gives CASSHRDF.

This chain joins TRBV29-1 and TRBJ2-1; D remains ambiguous. The CDR3 extends over 12 amino acids. V lost 2 bases and J lost 10, with 12 bases in between. CDR1 and CDR2 from the germline V gene are SQVTM and ANQGSEA. CDR3 amino acids: CSVEHLGREQFF. The CDR3 DNA sequence: TGCAGCGTTGAACACCTGGGCAGGGAGCAGTTCTTC.

This clone has a handful of counts. This chain links TRBV27 with TRBJ2-7, with 10 bases fitting TRBD1. Germline values: CDR1 MNHEY, CDR2 SMNVEV (reference sequence). The junction had 6 bases not matched to a gene; V was cut back by 1 base and J by 3 bases. The CDR3 extends over 16 amino acids. CDR3 nucleotide sequence: TGTGCCAGCAGTTTATTACGACAGGGGGCTCTCTACGAGCAGTACTTC. Encoded protein: CASSLLRQGALYEQYF.

The J gene is TRBJ2-2, the V gene TRBV18, with no clear D. The V and J ends lost 6 bases and 3 bases respectively, with 5 bases between them. Per the germline V gene, CDR1 is KGHSH and CDR2 is LQKENI. There are 12 residues in the CDR3. DNA of the CDR3: TGTGCCAGCTCGCAGGACACCGGGGAGCTGTTTTTT. Translating gives CASSQDTGELFF.

V usage is TRBV11-2 and J usage is TRBJ2-7; 7 bases agree with TRBD1. With V trimmed by 5 bases and J by 7 bases, 11 bases remained unmatched. This CDR3 spans 14 amino acids. Germline CDR1 and CDR2: SGHAT and FQNNGV. The CDR3 DNA reads TGTGCCAGCAGCCCTCGGACAGGTGGGGGAGAGCAGTACTTC. This gives the protein CASSPRTGGGEQYF.

This clone was counted once. The chain is built from TRBV15 and TRBJ2-1; possibly TRBD1 for D (6 bases). Trimming took off 0 bases at V and 6 bases at J, with 9 bases between the two ends. CDR1 is LNHNV, CDR2 YYDKDF, per germline (reference sequence). The CDR3 is 14 amino acids. The DNA of the CDR3 is TGTGCCACCAGCAGAGAAATGGACAGCAATGAGCAGTTCTTC. Its translation: CATSREMDSNEQFF.

This chain connects TRBV5-8 to TRBJ2-5; 15 bases are shared with TRBD2. CDR3 length: 16 amino acids. V gave up 3 bases and J gave up 2 bases; unmatched junction bases: 2. Germline values: CDR1 SGHTS, CDR2 YDEGEE. The CDR3 here is CASSSGLAGGQETQYF. Written as DNA, the CDR3 is TGTGCCAGCAGCTCGGGACTAGCGGGAGGTCAAGAGACCCAGTACTTC. Full variable domain (remainder filled in from reference TRBV5-8 and TRBJ2-5): EAGVTQSPTHLIKTRGQQATLRCSPISGHTSVYWYQQALGLGLQFLLWYDEGEERNRGNFPPRFSGRQFPNYSSELNVNALELEDSALYLCASSSGLAGGQETQYFGPGTRLLVL.

This clone came up once. The V and J genes are TRBV7-3 and TRBJ2-1, with D unclear. The CDR3 length is 15 residues. V lost 3 bases to trimming and J lost 0 bases, with 9 bases between them. Germline lookup yields CDR1 SGHTA and CDR2 FQGTGA. DNA for the CDR3: TGTGCCAGCAGCTTCGACTCGAGCTCCTACAATGAGCAGTTCTTC. It translates to CASSFDSSSYNEQFF. The variable domain in full, with the rest retrieved from reference TRBV7-3 and TRBJ2-1, is GAGVSQTPSNKVTEKGKYVELRCDPISGHTALYWYRQSLGQGPEFLIYFQGTGAADDSGLPNDRFFAVRPEGSVSTLKIQRTERGDSAVYLCASSFDSSSYNEQFFGPGTRLTVL.

The chain employs TRBV9 and TRBJ1-4, with D possibly TRBD1 on 5 matching bases. The CDR3 runs to 15 residues. Trimming left V 3 bases short and J 7 bases short, with 16 bases between. Germline V gives CDR1 SGDLS, CDR2 YYNGEE. This CDR3 is CASSAEGWGSEKLFF. CDR3 bases: TGTGCCAGCAGCGCGGAGGGGTGGGGGAGTGAAAAACTGTTTTTT.

The chain links TRBV5-4 to TRBJ1-2, with D maybe TRBD1 (6 bases). The germline gives CDR1 SGHNT, CDR2 YYREEE (reference sequence). V was clipped by 0 bases and J by 8 bases, with 11 bases between them. The CDR3 has 13 amino acids. The CDR3 here is CASSLDRDGGYTF. In DNA form, the CDR3 reads TGTGCCAGCAGCTTGGACAGGGACGGCGGCTACACCTTC.

This rearrangement joins TRBV5-1 to TRBJ2-3, with TRBD1 matching 8 bases. The CDR3 has 14 residues. The trim removed 5 bases at V and 6 bases at J, leaving 8 bases unmatched. Germline V gene lookup returns CDR1 SGHRS and CDR2 YFSETQ. The CDR3, as DNA: TGCGCCAGCAGTTCGGACAGGGCCTCTGATACGCAGTATTTT. It specifies CASSSDRASDTQYF.

The rearrangement uses TRBV19 and TRBJ1-2; TRBD1 is a possible D gene (5 bases). The germline gives CDR1 LNHDA, CDR2 SQIVND (reference sequence). The CDR3 has 15 amino acids. The V end was cut by 3 bases, the J end by 3 bases, with 14 bases between. In DNA, the CDR3 is TGTGCCAGTAGTATCCTAGGCAGGGAATACTATGGCTACACCTTC. It specifies CASSILGREYYGYTF.

Only a few counts were recorded for this clone. This rearrangement joins TRBV3-1 (or the pseudogene TRBV3-2) to TRBJ2-1; TRBD2 aligns across 10 bases. The length of the CDR3 is 17 residues. Germline values: CDR1 LGHDT, CDR2 YNNKEL (reference sequence). V trimming: 1 base; J trimming: 6 bases; junction bases outside the gene matches: 9. CDR3 nucleotides: TGTGCCAGCAGCCAAGGGTCTAGCGGGAGACAAGGCAATGAGCAGTTCTTC. Translated, it gives CASSQGSSGRQGNEQFF.

This clone has a handful of counts. The gene calls are TRBV6-1 and TRBJ1-2, with D perhaps matching TRBD1 (6 bases). CDR3 length: 13 amino acids. V was clipped by 3 bases and J by 7 bases, with 12 bases between them. From germline, CDR1 is MNHNS and CDR2 SASEGT. The CDR3 nucleotides are TGTGCCAGCAGTGACCAACAGGGTCCTGGCTACACCTTC. Translation gives CASSDQQGPGYTF.

This clone is a singleton in its sample. This chain links TRBV28 with TRBJ2-1, with 12 nucleotides matching TRBD2. J gave up 6 bases and V 6 bases, and 6 bases lay outside the gene matches. The CDR3 covers 15 residues. Germline V gene sequence: CDR1 MDHEN, CDR2 SYDVKM. This chain's CDR3 is CASSSGTSGRNEQFF. The CDR3 DNA is TGTGCCAGCAGCTCTGGGACTAGCGGGCGCAATGAGCAGTTCTTC.

This sequence joins TRBV28 and TRBJ1-2; tentative D call: TRBD1 (6 bases). CDR1 MDHEN and CDR2 SYDVKM come from the germline V gene. The CDR3 consists of 15 residues. Deletions cut 5 bases from V and 2 bases from J, with 15 bases between. The DNA for the CDR3 is TGTGCCAGCAGTAACCCAGGGGATCTAAACTATGGCTACACCTTC. Its translation is CASSNPGDLNYGYTF.